This T cell receptor (beta chain) was documented in a study of cytomegalovirus exposure and HLA in healthy donors. Notes on the study in general: The study recorded about 160 TCR beta chains that were cytomegalovirus-associated. The majority of CMV-associated TCR beta chains were reported as apparently HLA-restricted in a later analysis.

CDR1 and CDR2 from the germline V gene are LGHNA and YSLEER. V gave up 1 base and J gave up 0 bases; unmatched junction bases: 1. The CDR3 contains 15 residues. Comment on this clone: The antigen is unknown.

Vbeta (60) and Jbeta (13) primers were used in the PCR. Data came from immunoSEQ multiplex PCR; TCRdb stores just in-frame clones and leaves some out. The table records around 130,000 clones, roughly 75% of them present only once. Each donor's status was that of a healthy bone marrow donor. The clonotype comes from a man aged 25-45 years in good health and CMV-seronegative. V usage is TRBV4-3 and J usage is TRBJ2-5; 8 bases match TRBD1. Source material: PBMCs. CDR3 sequence (DNA): TGCGCCAGCAGCCAAGGACAGGGGTACCAAGAGACCCAGTACTTC. Protein: CASSQGQGYQETQYF.